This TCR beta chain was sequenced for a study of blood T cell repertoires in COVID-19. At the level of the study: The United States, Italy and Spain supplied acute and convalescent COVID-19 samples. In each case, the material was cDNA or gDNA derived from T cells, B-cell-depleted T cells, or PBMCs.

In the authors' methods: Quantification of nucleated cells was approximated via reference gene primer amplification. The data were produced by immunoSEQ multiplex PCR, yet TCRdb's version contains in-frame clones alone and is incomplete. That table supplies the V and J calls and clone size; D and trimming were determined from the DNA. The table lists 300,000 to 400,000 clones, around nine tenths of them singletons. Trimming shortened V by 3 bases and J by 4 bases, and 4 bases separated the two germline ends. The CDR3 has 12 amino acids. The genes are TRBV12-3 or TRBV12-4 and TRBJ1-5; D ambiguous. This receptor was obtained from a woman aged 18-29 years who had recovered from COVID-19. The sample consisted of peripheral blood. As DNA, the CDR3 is TGTGCCAGCAGTTTTAAAAATCAGCCCCAGCATTTT. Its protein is CASSFKNQPQHF.